Following are 6 T cell receptor beta chains from one sample sequenced in a study of T cells after posttransplantation cyclophosphamide. A marrow graft followed busulfan-fludarabine conditioning, with cyclophosphamide on days +3 and +4. Sequencing was performed with immunoSEQ multiplex PCR; in TCRdb, only in-frame clones are kept and a portion is missing. The sample lists 9,500 to 15,000 clones, about 2.1% seen once, with less than 20% in the top ten. The sequencing used PBMCs, collected after allogeneic stem cell transplant with posttransplant cyclophosphamide. Receptor source: a male patient aged 25-45 years who received an allogeneic stem cell transplant from a related donor, was CMV-positive, and had no GVHD. The graft donor may account for some of the T cells.

The rearrangement uses TRBV28 and TRBJ2-1, with D perhaps matching TRBD2 (5 bases). CDR1 and CDR2 from the germline V gene are MDHEN and SYDVKM. Trimming shortened V by 8 bases and J by 4 bases, and 9 bases separated the two germline ends. The CDR3 contains 12 residues. The CDR3 loop reads CASGLGYNEQFF. CDR3 sequence (DNA): TGTGCCAGCGGACTTGGTTACAATGAGCAGTTCTTC.

This chain links TRBV6-5 with TRBJ2-3; 7 nucleotides align to TRBD2. J was trimmed by 4 bases and V by 2 bases; bases with no gene match: 6. Per germline, CDR1 MNHEY and CDR2 SVGAGI. This CDR3 has 15 amino acids. The CDR3 nucleotides are TGTGCCAGCAGTTACGTATGGGGGAGGGCAGATACGCAGTATTTT. It codes for CASSYVWGRADTQYF.

This clone was detected a few times. The rearrangement links TRBV5-5 to TRBJ2-7, with a weak D call TRBD1 (6 bases). The CDR3 has 14 amino acids. From germline, CDR1 is SGHKS and CDR2 YYEKEE (reference sequence). V lost 0 bases and J 5 bases, leaving 12 bases between the germline ends. This chain's CDR3 is CASSLEQGSDEQYF. The CDR3 DNA reads TGTGCCAGCAGCTTGGAACAGGGTTCGGACGAGCAGTACTTC.

This clone was observed a few times. The rearrangement links TRBV7-9 to TRBJ2-7; D unclear. V shed 1 base and J shed 3 bases, with 7 bases lying between them. This CDR3 has 13 amino acids. Germline V gives CDR1 SEHNR, CDR2 FQNEAQ (reference sequence). The CDR3 nucleotides are TGTGCCAGCAGCTTAGAGTCGGGCTACGAGCAGTACTTC. Residues: CASSLESGYEQYF.

The chain links TRBV6-5 to TRBJ2-1, with 9 bases that match TRBD1. CDR3 length equals 16 residues. Looked up from germline, CDR1 is MNHEY and CDR2 is SVGAGI. The V segment lost 1 base and the J segment 6 bases; nucleotides outside the gene matches: 7. In DNA, the CDR3 is TGTGCCAGCAGTTACTATGGGGGACAGGGAGGCAATGAGCAGTTCTTC. Translated, it gives CASSYYGGQGGNEQFF.

There are a few counts of this clone. J is TRBJ2-1 and V is TRBV19, with D possibly being TRBD1 (5 bases). The CDR3 contains 13 residues. The V end was cut by 9 bases, the J end by 3 bases, with 12 bases between. Germline V CDR1 and CDR2: LNHDA, SQIVND (reference sequence). CDR3 loop: CASARDSYNEQFF. In DNA form, the CDR3 reads TGTGCCAGCGCCCGCGACAGCTACAATGAGCAGTTCTTC. The full variable domain, with the rest looked up from reference TRBV19 and TRBJ2-1, is DGGITQSPKYLFRKEGQNVTLSCEQNLNHDAMYWYRQDPGQGLRLIYYSQIVNDFQKGDIAEGYSVSREKKESFPLTVTSAQKNPTAFYLCASARDSYNEQFFGPGTRLTVL.